The clone carrying this TCR beta chain was counted between two and nine times. Its antigen is unidentified. A sample-barcoded 5' primer and a J-beta primer mix were used in a second PCR of roughly 7 to 11 cycles. Every cDNA molecule bore a tag from a template-switch adaptor containing 12 random nucleotides. TCRdb re-analysed the 5' RACE reads in MiXCR, keeping a single row per CDR3 protein. The top ten clones hold about 32% of a sample with roughly 700,000 distinct CDR3 sequences, approximately 49% of them seen once. These data originate in a study of blood T cells in healthy people across ages. Study-wide findings and caveats: Conclusively comparing naive with antigen-experienced cells was impossible with unsorted PBMCs. Estimates of total diversity, which came from one million sequenced T cells, were considered to be underestimates.

Sequencing was performed on blood. The receptor's source is an older woman in good health.

CDR3 sequence: CASSLGQGLHEQYF. CDR3 sequence (DNA): TGTGCCAGCAGCCTGGGACAGGGGCTCCACGAGCAGTACTTC. This chain connects TRBV7-9 to TRBJ2-4; the match to TRBD1 covers 10 bases. The DNA end is a closer match to TRBJ2-7, so the J assignment may be wrong. Looked up from germline, CDR1 is SEHNR and CDR2 is FQNEAQ (reference sequence). The CDR3 has 14 residues.